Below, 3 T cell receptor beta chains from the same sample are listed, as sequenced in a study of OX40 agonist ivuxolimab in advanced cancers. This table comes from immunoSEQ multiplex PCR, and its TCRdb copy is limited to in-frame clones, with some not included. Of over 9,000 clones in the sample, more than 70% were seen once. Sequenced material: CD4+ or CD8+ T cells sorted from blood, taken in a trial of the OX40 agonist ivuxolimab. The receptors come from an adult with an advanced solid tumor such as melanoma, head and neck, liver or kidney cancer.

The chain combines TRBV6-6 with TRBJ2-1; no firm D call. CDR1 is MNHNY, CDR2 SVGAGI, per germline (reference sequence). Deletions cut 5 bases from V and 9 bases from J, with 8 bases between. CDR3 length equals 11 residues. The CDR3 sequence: CASSPGGEQFF. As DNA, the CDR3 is TGTGCCAGCAGTCCTGGCGGTGAGCAGTTCTTC.

In DNA form, the CDR3 reads TGTGCCACCACAGGATTGGGTGAGCAGTTCTTC. Amino acids: CATTGLGEQFF. J is TRBJ2-1 and V is TRBV5-6, with TRBD1 as a possible D gene (5 bases). The length of the CDR3 is 11 residues. The V gene lost 9 bases and the J gene lost 9 bases, with 13 bases spanning the gap. CDR1 and CDR2 from the germline V gene are SGHDT and YYEEEE.

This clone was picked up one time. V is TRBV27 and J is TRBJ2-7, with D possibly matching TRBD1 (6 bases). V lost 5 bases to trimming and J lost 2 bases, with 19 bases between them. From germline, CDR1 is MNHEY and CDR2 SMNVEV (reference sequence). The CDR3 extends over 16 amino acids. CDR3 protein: CASSPLSGDGPYEQYF. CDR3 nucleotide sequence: TGTGCCAGCAGTCCCTTGTCAGGGGACGGTCCCTACGAGCAGTACTTC.